The sequence of this T cell receptor beta chain was determined in a study of cytomegalovirus exposure and HLA in healthy donors. Amplification used 60 Vbeta primers and 13 Jbeta primers. Data came from immunoSEQ multiplex PCR; TCRdb stores just in-frame clones and leaves some out. The table has roughly 93,000 clones, 65% to 80% seen once. The study's findings and limits: Three chains tied to CMV proved CMV antigen-specific in vitro. CMV serostatus was the sole immune exposure information available.

This clone has a single count. Its specificity is unknown. This CDR3 has 14 residues. Looked up from germline, CDR1 is SGHTA and CDR2 is FQGNSA. Trimming removed 1 base from V and 4 bases from J, with 10 bases in between. The donors (healthy individuals) were bone marrow donors. Sequenced input: PBMCs. This clonotype was obtained from a man aged 40-50 years in good health and CMV-seronegative. The V and J genes are TRBV7-2 and TRBJ2-5; D may be TRBD1 (6 bases). DNA of the CDR3: TGTGCCAGCAGCTTAGACAGGGTTCGAGAGACCCAGTACTTC. Translated, it gives CASSLDRVRETQYF.